This entry features one TCR beta chain sequence. The antigen remains undetermined. The data stem from a study of spatial heterogeneity in lung cancer. About the study: The study observed each unique TCR and UMI combination more than ten times on average in raw reads.

The time point was: sample taken at primary tumor resection. Frozen PBMC, nontumor lung or tumor provided whole RNA, which was sequenced unsorted. The donor group consisted of 72 patients who had untreated, early-stage non-small cell lung cancer. General study findings and limits: Relative to follow-up, resection was when ubiquitous expanded tumor TCRs appeared more in blood.

The CDR3 sequence is 14 residues long. Germline CDR1 is SGHNT and CDR2 is YYREEE (reference sequence). The V end was cut by 0 bases, the J end by 1 base, with 7 bases between. Every molecule of TCR cDNA had its own unique molecular identifier. TCRdb processed the 5' RACE reads anew with MiXCR; each CDR3 protein has one entry. The data contain tens of thousands of distinct CDR3 sequences, roughly 12% of them singletons. The sequence derives from a male donor with early-stage non-small cell lung cancer. The gene calls are TRBV5-4 and TRBJ1-1; D remains unclear. The sequencing here drew on PBMCs, taken at surgery. CDR3: CASSLASQNTEAFF. In DNA form, the CDR3 reads TGTGCCAGCAGCTTGGCCTCACAGAACACTGAAGCTTTCTTT.